This TCR beta chain was recovered during a study of blood T cell repertoires in COVID-19. Study in general: Whether acute or convalescent, the COVID-19 samples came from the United States, Italy and Spain. T cells, B-cell-depleted T cells, or PBMCs supplied cDNA or gDNA.

CDR1 and CDR2 from the germline V gene are SGHTS and YDEGEE. CDR3 length: 16 residues. V gave up 0 bases and J gave up 2 bases; unmatched junction bases: 6. Original processing methods: The authors estimated nucleated cell counts from reference gene primer amplification. Method: immunoSEQ multiplex PCR; TCRdb's copy keeps in-frame clones and lacks some. The D gene and trimming were derived from the DNA, and the V and J assignments and clone size from that table. The repertoire holds about 210,000 clones, 80% to 90% seen once, with 2% to 2.5% in the top ten. This receptor was taken from a man aged 40-50 years who had recovered from COVID-19. Input material: peripheral blood. V gene TRBV5-8 combines with J gene TRBJ2-3, with TRBD2 matching over 7 bases. The CDR3 sequence: CASSLGASGFTDTQYF. The CDR3 coding sequence is TGTGCCAGCAGCTTGGGTGCTAGCGGATTCACAGATACGCAGTATTTT. Complete variable domain (other parts from reference TRBV5-8 and TRBJ2-3): EAGVTQSPTHLIKTRGQQATLRCSPISGHTSVYWYQQALGLGLQFLLWYDEGEERNRGNFPPRFSGRQFPNYSSELNVNALELEDSALYLCASSLGASGFTDTQYFGPGTRLTVL.